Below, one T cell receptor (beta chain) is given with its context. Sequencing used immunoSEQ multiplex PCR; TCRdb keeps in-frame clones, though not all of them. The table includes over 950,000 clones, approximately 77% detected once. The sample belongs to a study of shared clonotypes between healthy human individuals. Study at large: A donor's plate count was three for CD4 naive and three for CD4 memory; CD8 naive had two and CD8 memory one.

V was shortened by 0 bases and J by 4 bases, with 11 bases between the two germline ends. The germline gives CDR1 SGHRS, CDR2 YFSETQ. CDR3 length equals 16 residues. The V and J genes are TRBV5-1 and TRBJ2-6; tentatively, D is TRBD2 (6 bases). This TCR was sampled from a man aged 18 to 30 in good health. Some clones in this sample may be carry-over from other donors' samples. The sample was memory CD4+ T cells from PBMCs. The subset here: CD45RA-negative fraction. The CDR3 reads CASSLVEGSGANVLTF. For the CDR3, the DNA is TGCGCCAGCAGCTTGGTGGAGGGTTCCGGGGCCAACGTCCTGACTTTC.